These T cell receptor beta chains were read from a single sample in a study of regulatory T cells. The data were produced by immunoSEQ multiplex PCR, yet TCRdb's version contains in-frame clones alone and is incomplete. The sample has about 20,000 clones; approximately 93% are singletons. Sequencing was done on a sample of CD8+ T cells sorted from blood. The receptors come from a child between 2 and 9 years old with CD3G deficiency. The CDR3 runs from the conserved cysteine through the conserved F or W. A D gene is named only where the DNA matches it firmly. Size is omitted from some rows. Given values are once, few, many or a class for expanded clones.

TRBJ1-2 | - | - | TRBV7-9 | TGTGCCAGCAGCTCAACCGACAGAGACTATGGCTACACCTTC | CASSSTDRDYGYTF
TRBJ2-3 | - | - | TRBV19 | TGTGCCAGTTTGGAGGCTAGCACAGATACGCAGTATTTT | CASLEASTDTQYF
TRBJ2-3 | - | - | TRBV28 | TGTGCCAGCAGTTTTGGAGATACGCAGTATTTT | CASSFGDTQYF
TRBJ1-2 | - | - | TRBV30 | TGTGCCTGGAGTGAGCAGGGGAATGGCTACACCTTC | CAWSEQGNGYTF
TRBJ2-3 | once | TRBD1 | TRBV5-1 | TGCGCCAGCAGCGCGGGACAGGGACCAGATACGCAGTATTTT | CASSAGQGPDTQYF
TRBJ2-7 | - | - | TRBV7-8 | TGTGCCAGCAGCTTAGTGGGACCAAACTACGAGCAGTACTTC | CASSLVGPNYEQYF
TRBJ1-1 | - | - | TRBV6-1 | TGTGCCAGCAGTGAATTGTCGACGGGCACTGAAGCTTTCTTT | CASSELSTGTEAFF
TRBJ2-2 | few | - | TRBV27 | TGTGCCAGCAGTTCATTTGAGGACGGGGAGCTGTTTTTT | CASSSFEDGELFF
TRBJ2-7 | - | TRBD1 | TRBV7-1 | TGTGCCAGCAGCTTAGCGGGACAGGGGAACCCCTACGAGCAGTACTTC | CASSLAGQGNPYEQYF
TRBJ2-3 | - | TRBD2 | TRBV7-9 | TGTGCCAGCAGCCTGGGACTACGTAGGAGCACAGATACGCAGTATTTT | CASSLGLRRSTDTQYF
TRBJ1-2 | few | - | TRBV6-4 | TGTGCCAGCAGTTTCGGTGGCTACACCTTC | CASSFGGYTF
TRBJ2-7 | - | - | TRBV11-2 | TGTGCCAGCAGCTTAGGAGGACCTTACGAGCAGTACTTC | CASSLGGPYEQYF
TRBJ2-7 | once | - | TRBV6-1 | TGTGCCAGCGCCAACTACGAGCAGTACTTC | CASANYEQYF
TRBJ1-2 | - | TRBD1 | TRBV11-2 | TGTGCCAGCAGCTCCGGGACAGGGGGCGGCTACACCTTC | CASSSGTGGGYTF
TRBJ1-1 | - | - | TRBV19 | TGTGCCAGTACTCGGGGGGCGGAAGCTTTCTTT | CASTRGAEAFF
TRBJ1-5 | - | TRBD1 | TRBV7-2 | TGTGCCAGCAGCTTAGAAAGGGGACAGAGGGGCAATCAGCCCCAGCATTTT | CASSLERGQRGNQPQHF
TRBJ1-5 | - | - | TRBV28 | TGTGCCAGCAGTTTAGCGATAGCTCTTTCGCAGCCCCAGCATTTT | CASSLAIALSQPQHF
TRBJ2-7 | - | - | TRBV27 | TGTGCCAGCAGAAGTTTAGGACAGCCCTCCTCCGAGCAGTACTTC | CASRSLGQPSSEQYF
TRBJ2-1 | few | TRBD1 | TRBV6-1 | TGTGCCAGCAGTCAGGGGGTGAATGAGCAGTTCTTC | CASSQGVNEQFF
TRBJ2-5 | - | - | TRBV6-6 | TGTGCCAGCAGCCTCCGAGGGGGAGAGACCCAGTACTTC | CASSLRGGETQYF
TRBJ2-7 | - | - | TRBV6-1 | TGTGCCAGCAGTGTCCTCGCGGGGTCAACCTACGAGCAGTACTTC | CASSVLAGSTYEQYF
TRBJ2-1 | - | - | TRBV27 | TGTGCCAGCAGTTTATCCCCTGTCAATGAGCAGTTCTTC | CASSLSPVNEQFF
TRBJ2-1 | - | TRBD2 | TRBV13 | TGTGCCAGCAAATTAGCGGGGCACAATGAGCAGTTCTTC | CASKLAGHNEQFF
TRBJ2-7 | - | - | TRBV6-1 | TGTGCCAGCAGTGAATTCCCCGTTCCCTACGAGCAGTACTTC | CASSEFPVPYEQYF
TRBJ2-2 | - | - | TRBV7-9 | TGTGCCAGCAGCCCCAGAGGGCGGAACACCGGGGAGCTGTTTTTT | CASSPRGRNTGELFF
TRBJ2-7 | - | - | TRBV28 | TGTGCCAGCAGTTTATATGGCCTTGACAGGGAGCAGTACTTC | CASSLYGLDREQYF
TRBJ2-7 | - | - | TRBV28 | TGTGCCAGCAGTAAACAGGGGAGGGGCTACGAGCAGTACTTC | CASSKQGRGYEQYF
TRBJ2-7 | - | TRBD2 | TRBV28 | TGTGCCAGCAGTTTCCTCGGGGGGGACGAGCAGTACTTC | CASSFLGGDEQYF
TRBJ2-1 | - | TRBD1 | TRBV28 | TGTGCCAGCAGTGGGGGACAGGGAAAAAATGAGCAGTTCTTC | CASSGGQGKNEQFF
TRBJ1-2 | - | TRBD1 | TRBV6-1 | TGTGCCAGCAGGGACAGGGTTGAACGGTATGGCTACACCTTC | CASRDRVERYGYTF
TRBJ2-7 | - | - | TRBV28 | TGTGCCAGCAGTACACTTCTCTCAGCCTACGAGCAGTACTTC | CASSTLLSAYEQYF
TRBJ2-7 | - | TRBD2 | TRBV6-1 | TGTGCCAGCAGTGATGTGACTAGCGGATCCTCCTACGAGCAGTACTTC | CASSDVTSGSSYEQYF
TRBJ1-2 | - | TRBD1 | TRBV28 | TGTGCCAGCACCCTTACAGGGGCGGATGGCTACACCTTC | CASTLTGADGYTF
TRBJ2-7 | once | - | TRBV28 | TGTGCCAGCAGTCCGACTGGAGAGTACGAGCAGTACTTC | CASSPTGEYEQYF
TRBJ2-7 | once | - | TRBV6-1 | TGTGCCAGCAGTGCGCCCCCACTACCCCCCTACGAGCAGTACTTC | CASSAPPLPPYEQYF
TRBJ1-1 | - | - | TRBV9 | TGTGCCAGCAGCGTTACAGAAGACACTGAAGCTTTCTTT | CASSVTEDTEAFF
TRBJ1-2 | once | TRBD1 | TRBV4-1 | TGCGCCAGCAGCCCAGAAGGGACAGGGGGAGGCTACACCTTC | CASSPEGTGGGYTF
TRBJ1-2 | once | - | TRBV10-2 | TGCGCCAGCACAGTTGCTCTGGGGTATGGCTACACCTTC | CASTVALGYGYTF
TRBJ2-2 | - | - | TRBV19 | TGTGCCAGTAGCCGGCAGTCGTTCACCGGGGAGCTGTTTTTT | CASSRQSFTGELFF
TRBJ2-1 | once | TRBD1 | TRBV19 | TGTGCCAGTAGTATAGATTTCTCAGGGGGCGCGTACAATGAGCAGTTCTTC | CASSIDFSGGAYNEQFF
TRBJ2-3 | - | TRBD1 | TRBV27 | TGTGCCAGCAGTCAGACAGGGCTGGCCACAGATACGCAGTATTTT | CASSQTGLATDTQYF
TRBJ2-5 | - | - | TRBV13 | TGTGCCAGCAGCTTCGGACAGGGCGGGGGTGAGCAGTACTTC | CASSFGQGGGEQYF
TRBJ2-1 | - | - | TRBV6-6 | TGTGCCAGCCGGGGCGGAGGTGAGCAGTTCTTC | CASRGGGEQFF
TRBJ1-1 | - | TRBD1 | TRBV27 | TGTGCCAGCAGTCCCGGGACAGGGGAAAACACTGAAGCTTTCTTT | CASSPGTGENTEAFF
TRBJ2-3 | - | TRBD2 | TRBV27 | TGTGCCAGCAGTCCCGGGACTAGCGTTGGAGATACGCAGTATTTT | CASSPGTSVGDTQYF
TRBJ1-2 | - | TRBD1 | TRBV28 | TGTGCCAGCAGTGTACAGGGGGCTTACTATGGCTACACCTTC | CASSVQGAYYGYTF
TRBJ2-1 | - | TRBD1 | TRBV7-9 | TGTGCCAGCAGCTTAGGACAGGGGAGCTACAATGAGCAGTTCTTC | CASSLGQGSYNEQFF
TRBJ1-2 | - | - | TRBV28 | TGTGCCAGCAGTTCCCCCGGGACACCCCATGGCTACACCTTC | CASSSPGTPHGYTF
TRBJ1-1 | - | - | TRBV6-6 | TGTGCCAGCACCAGCGTCGGGGTTGAAGCTTTCTTT | CASTSVGVEAFF
TRBJ1-2 | once | - | TRBV27 | TGTGCCAGCAGCCGAACAGGGTGGGGGAGCGGCTACACCTTC | CASSRTGWGSGYTF